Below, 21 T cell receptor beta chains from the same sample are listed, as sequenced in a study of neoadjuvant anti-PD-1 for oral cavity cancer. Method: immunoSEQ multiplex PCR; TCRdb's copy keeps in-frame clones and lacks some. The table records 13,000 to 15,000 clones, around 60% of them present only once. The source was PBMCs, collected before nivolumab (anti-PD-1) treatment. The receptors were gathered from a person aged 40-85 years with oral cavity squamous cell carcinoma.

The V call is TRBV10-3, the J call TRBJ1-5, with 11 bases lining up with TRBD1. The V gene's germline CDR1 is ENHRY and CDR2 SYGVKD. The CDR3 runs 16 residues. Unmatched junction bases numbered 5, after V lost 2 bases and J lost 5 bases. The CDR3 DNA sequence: TGTGCCATCAGTGAGGGACAGGGGGCGCGGGATCAGCCCCAGCATTTT. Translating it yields CAISEGQGARDQPQHF.

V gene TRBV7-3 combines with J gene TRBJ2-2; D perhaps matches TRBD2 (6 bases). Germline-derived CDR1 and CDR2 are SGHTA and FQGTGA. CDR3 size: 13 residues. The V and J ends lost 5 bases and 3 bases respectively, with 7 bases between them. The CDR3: CASSRDYTGELFF. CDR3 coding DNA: TGTGCCAGCAGCAGGGACTACACCGGGGAGCTGTTTTTT. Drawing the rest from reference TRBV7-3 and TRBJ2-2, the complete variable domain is GAGVSQTPSNKVTEKGKYVELRCDPISGHTALYWYRQSLGQGPEFLIYFQGTGAADDSGLPNDRFFAVRPEGSVSTLKIQRTERGDSAVYLCASSRDYTGELFFGEGSRLTVL.

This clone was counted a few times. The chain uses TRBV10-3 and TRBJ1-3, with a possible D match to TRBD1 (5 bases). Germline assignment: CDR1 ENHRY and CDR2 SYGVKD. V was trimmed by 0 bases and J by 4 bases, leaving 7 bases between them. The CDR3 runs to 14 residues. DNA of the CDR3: TGTGCCATCAGTGAGTCTGGGACGGGAAACACCATATATTTT. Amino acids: CAISESGTGNTIYF.

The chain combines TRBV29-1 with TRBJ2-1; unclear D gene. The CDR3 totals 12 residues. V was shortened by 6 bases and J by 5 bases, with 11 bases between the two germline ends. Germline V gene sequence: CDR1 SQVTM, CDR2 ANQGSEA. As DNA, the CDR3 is TGCAGCGTCGACCCCCAAAACAATGAGCAGTTCTTC. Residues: CSVDPQNNEQFF.

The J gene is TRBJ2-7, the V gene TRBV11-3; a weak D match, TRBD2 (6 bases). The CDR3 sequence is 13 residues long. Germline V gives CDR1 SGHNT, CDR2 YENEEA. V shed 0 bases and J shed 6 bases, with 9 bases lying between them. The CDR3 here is CASSLDVGGEQYF. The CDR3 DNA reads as TGTGCCAGCAGCTTAGATGTGGGGGGCGAGCAGTACTTC. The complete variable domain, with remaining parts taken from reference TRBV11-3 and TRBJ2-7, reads EAGVVQSPRYKIIEKKQPVAFWCNPISGHNTLYWYLQNLGQGPELLIRYENEEAVDDSQLPKDRFSAERLKGVDSTLKIQPAELGDSAVYLCASSLDVGGEQYFGPGTRLTVT.

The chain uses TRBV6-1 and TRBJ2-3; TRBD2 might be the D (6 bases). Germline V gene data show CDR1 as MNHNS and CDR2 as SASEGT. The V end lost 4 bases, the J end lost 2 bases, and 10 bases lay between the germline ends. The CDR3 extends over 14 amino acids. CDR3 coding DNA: TGTGCCAGCAGTGTTGGAGGGTTCACAGATACGCAGTATTTT. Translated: CASSVGGFTDTQYF.

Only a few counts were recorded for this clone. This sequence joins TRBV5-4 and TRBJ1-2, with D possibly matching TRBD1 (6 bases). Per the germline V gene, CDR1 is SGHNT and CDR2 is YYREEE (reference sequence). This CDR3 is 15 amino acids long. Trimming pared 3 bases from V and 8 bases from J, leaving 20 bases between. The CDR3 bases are TGTGCCAGCAGCTCGGACAGCCCGGAGGGGAAGGGCTACACCTTC. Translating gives CASSSDSPEGKGYTF.

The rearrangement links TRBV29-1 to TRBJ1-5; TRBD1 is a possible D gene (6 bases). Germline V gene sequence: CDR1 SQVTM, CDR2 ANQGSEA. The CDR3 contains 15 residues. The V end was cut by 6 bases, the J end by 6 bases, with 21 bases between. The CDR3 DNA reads TGCAGCGTCGCCTATGATACAGGGTTGGGTCAGCCCCAGCATTTT. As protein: CSVAYDTGLGQPQHF.

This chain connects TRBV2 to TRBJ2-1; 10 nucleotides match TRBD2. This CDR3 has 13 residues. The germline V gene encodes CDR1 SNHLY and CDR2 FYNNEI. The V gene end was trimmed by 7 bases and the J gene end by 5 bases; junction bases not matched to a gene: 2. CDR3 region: CASMGLANNEQFF. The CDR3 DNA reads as TGTGCCAGCATGGGACTAGCGAACAATGAGCAGTTCTTC.

Here the CDR3 reads CASSLRSSGNTIYF. The DNA of the CDR3 is TGTGCCAGCAGCTTACGCAGCTCTGGAAACACCATATATTTT. The rearrangement uses TRBV7-8 and TRBJ1-3; the D is unclear. The CDR3 length is 14 residues. Germline assignment: CDR1 SGHVS and CDR2 FQNEAQ. Trimming took off 2 bases at V and 0 bases at J, with 5 bases between the two ends.

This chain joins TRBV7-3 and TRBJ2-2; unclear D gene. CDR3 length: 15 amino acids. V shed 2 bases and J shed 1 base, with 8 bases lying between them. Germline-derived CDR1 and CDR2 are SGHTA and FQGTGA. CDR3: CASSLGLKNTGELFF. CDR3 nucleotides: TGTGCCAGCAGCTTAGGGCTAAAGAACACCGGGGAGCTGTTTTTT.

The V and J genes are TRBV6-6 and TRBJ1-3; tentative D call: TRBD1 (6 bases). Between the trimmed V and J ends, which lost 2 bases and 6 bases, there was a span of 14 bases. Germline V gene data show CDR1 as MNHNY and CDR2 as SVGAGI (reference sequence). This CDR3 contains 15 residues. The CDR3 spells CASSYGGGLVNTIYF. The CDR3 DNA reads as TGTGCCAGCAGTTACGGCGGGGGGCTCGTAAACACCATATATTTT.

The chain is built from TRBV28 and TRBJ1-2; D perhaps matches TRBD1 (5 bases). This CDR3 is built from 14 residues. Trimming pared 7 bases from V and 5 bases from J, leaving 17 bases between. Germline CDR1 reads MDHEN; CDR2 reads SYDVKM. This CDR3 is CASMGRVIWYGYTF. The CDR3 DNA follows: TGTGCCAGCATGGGCAGGGTCATTTGGTATGGCTACACCTTC.

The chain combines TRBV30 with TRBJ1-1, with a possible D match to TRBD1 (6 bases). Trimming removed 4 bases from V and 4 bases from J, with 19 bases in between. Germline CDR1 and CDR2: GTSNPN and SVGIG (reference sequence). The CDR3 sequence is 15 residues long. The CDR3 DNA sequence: TGTGCCTGGATCCGCGGGGGCGGAGGAGCCACTGAAGCTTTCTTT. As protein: CAWIRGGGGATEAFF.

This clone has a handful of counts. The chain's CDR3 is CASSWGQGVYNEQFF. The CDR3 nucleotides are TGTGCCAGCAGCTGGGGACAGGGGGTCTACAATGAGCAGTTCTTC. The chain employs TRBV28 and TRBJ2-1; TRBD1 aligns across 11 bases. Germline V gene sequence: CDR1 MDHEN, CDR2 SYDVKM. The length of the CDR3 is 15 residues. V was clipped by 6 bases and J by 3 bases; unmatched bases: 4.

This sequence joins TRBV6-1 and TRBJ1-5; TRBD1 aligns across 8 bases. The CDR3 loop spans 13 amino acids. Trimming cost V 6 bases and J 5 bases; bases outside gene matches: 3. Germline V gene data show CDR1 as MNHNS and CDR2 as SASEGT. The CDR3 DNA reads TGTGCCAGCAGCACAGGGGGGGATCAGCCCCAGCATTTT. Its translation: CASSTGGDQPQHF.

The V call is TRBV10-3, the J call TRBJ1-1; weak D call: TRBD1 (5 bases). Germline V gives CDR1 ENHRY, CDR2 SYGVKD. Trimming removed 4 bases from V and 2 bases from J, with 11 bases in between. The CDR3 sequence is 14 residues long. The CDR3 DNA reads TGTGCCATCAGTGGGCGACAGCAAAACACTGAAGCTTTCTTT. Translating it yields CAISGRQQNTEAFF.

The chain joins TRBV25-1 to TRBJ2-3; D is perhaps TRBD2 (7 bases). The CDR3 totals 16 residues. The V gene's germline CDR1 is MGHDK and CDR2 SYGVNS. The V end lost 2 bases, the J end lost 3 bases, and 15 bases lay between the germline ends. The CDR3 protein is CASSERGGGRTDTQYF. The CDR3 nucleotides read TGTGCCAGCAGTGAACGCGGCGGGGGCAGGACAGATACGCAGTATTTT. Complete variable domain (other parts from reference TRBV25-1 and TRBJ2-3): EADIYQTPRYLVIGTGKKITLECSQTMGHDKMYWYQQDPGMELHLIHYSYGVNSTEKGDLSSESTVSRIRTEHFPLTLESARPSHTSQYLCASSERGGGRTDTQYFGPGTRLTVL.

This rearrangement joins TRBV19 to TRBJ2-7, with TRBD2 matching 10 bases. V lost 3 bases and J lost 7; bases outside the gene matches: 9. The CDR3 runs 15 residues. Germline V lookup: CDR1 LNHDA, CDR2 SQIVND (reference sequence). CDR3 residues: CASSMDPAGGREQYF. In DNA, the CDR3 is TGTGCCAGTAGTATGGACCCAGCGGGGGGGCGAGAGCAGTACTTC. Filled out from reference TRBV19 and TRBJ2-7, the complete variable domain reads DGGITQSPKYLFRKEGQNVTLSCEQNLNHDAMYWYRQDPGQGLRLIYYSQIVNDFQKGDIAEGYSVSREKKESFPLTVTSAQKNPTAFYLCASSMDPAGGREQYFGPGTRLTVT.

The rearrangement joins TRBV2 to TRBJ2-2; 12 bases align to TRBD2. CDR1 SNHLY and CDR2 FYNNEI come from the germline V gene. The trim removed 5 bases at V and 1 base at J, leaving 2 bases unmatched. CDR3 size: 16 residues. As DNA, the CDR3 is TGTGCCAGCAGTTGGACTAGCGGGATGAACACCGGGGAGCTGTTTTTT. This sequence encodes CASSWTSGMNTGELFF.

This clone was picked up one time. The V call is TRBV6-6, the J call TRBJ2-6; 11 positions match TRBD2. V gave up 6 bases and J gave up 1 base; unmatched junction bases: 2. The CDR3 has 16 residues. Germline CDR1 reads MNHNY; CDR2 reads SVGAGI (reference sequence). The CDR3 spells CASRLAGVSGANVLTF. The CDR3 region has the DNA TGTGCCAGCAGACTAGCGGGAGTATCTGGGGCCAACGTCCTGACTTTC.